The 4 T cell receptor beta chains listed next were all sequenced from one sample in a study of shared clonotypes between healthy human individuals. Repertoires were generated with immunoSEQ multiplex PCR, while TCRdb's copy carries only in-frame clones and drops some. This sample carries a few million clones, more than 85% of them seen once, and the ten largest clones take approximately 0.4%. Sequenced material: naive CD4+ T cells from PBMCs. Subset denoted: CD45RA+ positively selected. The receptor set was obtained from a man aged 18 to 30 in good health. Some clones in this sample may be carry-over from other donors' samples.

The chain recombines TRBV6-6 with TRBJ1-3; 8 bases map to TRBD1. The CDR3 contains 14 residues. V shed 8 bases, J shed 1 base, and the junction held 4 bases outside the gene matches. Germline V gene data show CDR1 as MNHNY and CDR2 as SVGAGI (reference sequence). CDR3 sequence reads: CASLGTGSGNTIYF. The CDR3 nucleotides are TGTGCCAGCCTTGGGACAGGTTCTGGAAACACCATATATTTT.

The chain couples TRBV5-6 to TRBJ2-5; 8 nucleotides agree with TRBD1. This CDR3 has 13 residues. The germline V gene has CDR1 SGHDT and CDR2 YYEEEE. V gave up 4 bases and J gave up 5 bases; unmatched junction bases: 4. CDR3 in DNA: TGTGCCAGCAGCGGACAGGGAATGGAGACCCAGTACTTC. This translates into CASSGQGMETQYF.

The chain employs TRBV19 and TRBJ1-2; D possibly corresponds to TRBD1 (5 bases). The ends were cut back, 8 bases at V and 5 bases at J, with 18 bases in the middle. Germline V gene data show CDR1 as LNHDA and CDR2 as SQIVND (reference sequence). The length of the CDR3 is 14 residues. Here the CDR3 reads CASQTPGGFYGYTF. As DNA, the CDR3 is TGTGCCAGTCAGACTCCGGGGGGTTTTTATGGCTACACCTTC.

This clone appeared a single time. V usage is TRBV5-4 and J usage is TRBJ2-1; tentative D call: TRBD2 (6 bases). V was cut by 3 bases and J by 0 bases, with 10 bases left in between. Germline values: CDR1 SGHNT, CDR2 YYREEE (reference sequence). This CDR3 is 15 amino acids long. The CDR3 loop reads CASSSRTISYNEQFF. CDR3 sequence (DNA): TGTGCCAGCAGCTCACGGACTATCTCCTACAATGAGCAGTTCTTC.